This record looks at one T cell receptor (beta chain) sequence and its context. Its specificity is not known. The data were taken from a study of blood T cells in healthy people across ages. Study-level findings and limits: PBMCs left unsorted prevented a conclusive naive versus antigen-experienced comparison.

Through a sample-barcoded 5' primer and a J-beta primer mix, a second PCR was run for roughly 7 to 12 cycles. MiXCR, run by TCRdb on the 5' RACE reads, gives a single entry per CDR3 protein. The sample shows about 930,000 distinct CDR3 sequences, about 27% of them seen only once. This CDR3 is 14 amino acids long. Germline CDR1 KGHSH, CDR2 LQKENI. V lost 0 bases, J lost 5 bases, and 10 bases lay in between. In addition, the sample was reused for a study of T cells of mothers and their children. From that study: Sample barcodes and 2-4 random nucleotides came from the second PCR's M1S primer.

V and J are TRBV18 and TRBJ1-1, with D unclear. The material sequenced was blood. This TCR was sampled from a woman between 35 and 50 years old in good health. Written as DNA, the CDR3 is TGTGCCAGCTCACCACCCGAAAAAACAACTGAAGCTTTCTTT. Translating it yields CASSPPEKTTEAFF. Filled out from reference TRBV18 and TRBJ1-1, the complete variable domain reads NAGVMQNPRHLVRRRGQEARLRCSPMKGHSHVYWYRQLPEEGLKFMVYLQKENIIDESGMPKERFSAEFPKEGPSILRIQQVVRGDSAAYFCASSPPEKTTEAFFGQGTRLTVV.